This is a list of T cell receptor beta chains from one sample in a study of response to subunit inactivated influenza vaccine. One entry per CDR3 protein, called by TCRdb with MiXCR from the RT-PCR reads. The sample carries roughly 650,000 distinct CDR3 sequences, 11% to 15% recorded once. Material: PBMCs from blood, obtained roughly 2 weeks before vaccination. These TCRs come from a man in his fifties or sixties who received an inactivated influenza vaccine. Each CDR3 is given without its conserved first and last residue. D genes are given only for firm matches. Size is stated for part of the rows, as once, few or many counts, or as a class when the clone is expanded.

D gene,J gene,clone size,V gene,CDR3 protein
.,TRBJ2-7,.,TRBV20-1,SATRQGVYEQY
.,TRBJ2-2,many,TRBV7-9,ASSFPGQTYTGELF
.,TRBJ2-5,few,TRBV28,ASRFSSPHWTQY
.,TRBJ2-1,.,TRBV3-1,ASSQPSSAGFSYNEQF
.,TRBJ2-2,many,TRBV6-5,ASSYSGRTNTGELF
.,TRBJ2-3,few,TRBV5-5,ASSLVVRLGAPVDTQY
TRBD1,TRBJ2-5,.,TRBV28,ASQGTVQETQY
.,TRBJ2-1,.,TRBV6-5,ASSYSGVSYNEQF
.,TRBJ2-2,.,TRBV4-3,ASMDSNTGELF
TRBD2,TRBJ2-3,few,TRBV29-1,SVEGLAGGIDTQY
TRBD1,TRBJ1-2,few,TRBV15,ATSRDLGTEYGYT
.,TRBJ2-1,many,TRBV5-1,ASSRDRYNEQF
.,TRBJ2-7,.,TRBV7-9,ASLSGRDVDEQY
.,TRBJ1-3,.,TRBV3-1,ASSQDKIGGGDTIY